The 11 T cell receptor beta chains given below trace back to one sample, sequenced in a study of T-cell memory formation after mild COVID-19. MiXCR was run by TCRdb on the 5' RACE reads, yielding one entry per CDR3 protein. The sample holds fewer than 150,000 distinct CDR3 sequences; approximately 5.9% are singletons and the top ten take 2% to 2.5%. The specimen was PBMCs or a T cell subset sorted from them (not recorded which). Receptors were obtained from an adult woman who had mild COVID-19 (a few samples of this study predate the infection). Cell type and time point are not known.

This clonotype appeared a few times. The chain employs TRBV3-1 and TRBJ1-1, with TRBD1 identical over 8 bases. With 4 bases clipped from V and 0 bases from J, the junction kept 4 bases outside the gene matches. Germline CDR1 is LGHDT and CDR2 is YNNKEL (reference sequence). The CDR3 is made up of 15 amino acids. CDR3 nucleotide sequence: TGTGCCAGCAGCCGAAGGACAGGGTTGAACACTGAAGCTTTCTTT. It encodes CASSRRTGLNTEAFF.

V usage is TRBV2 and J usage is TRBJ1-1; maybe TRBD1 (5 bases). Germline CDR1 and CDR2: SNHLY and FYNNEI. CDR3 length: 14 amino acids. The V and J ends lost 4 bases and 4 bases respectively, with 13 bases between them. CDR3 region: CASSVWGSGTEAFF. The CDR3 DNA reads as TGTGCCAGCAGTGTATGGGGGTCTGGCACTGAAGCTTTCTTT.

This clonotype was detected many times. One end of the junction fails to match germline, which may point to a read error. The V gene is TRBV7-7, the J gene TRBJ2-3, with D uncertain. This CDR3 is 15 amino acids long. CDR1 is SSHAT, CDR2 FNYEAQ, per germline (reference sequence). The CDR3 DNA reads TGTGCTAGCAGCCGCAGGCCCTTTAGCACAGATACGCAGTATTTT. This codes for CASSRRPFSTDTQYF.

The chain couples TRBV24-1 to TRBJ2-3; no firm D call. The CDR3 contains 16 residues. V lost 4 bases, J lost 3 bases, and 16 bases lay in between. Looked up from germline, CDR1 is KGHDR and CDR2 is SFDVKD. The CDR3: CATSDAALRMTDTQYF. In nucleotides, the CDR3 is TGTGCCACCAGTGACGCGGCGCTAAGAATGACAGATACGCAGTATTTT.

The chain joins TRBV3-1 to TRBJ2-1, with 12 nucleotides matching TRBD2. CDR3 length equals 18 residues. Looked up from germline, CDR1 is LGHDT and CDR2 is YNNKEL (reference sequence). Losses at the gene ends were 2 bases for V and 4 bases for J; bases not matched to a gene: 9. DNA of the CDR3: TGTGCCAGCAGCCAACAAGCTAGCGGGGGGGCCTGGTACAATGAGCAGTTCTTC. It is translated as CASSQQASGGAWYNEQFF.

This clonotype has only a few counts. This sequence joins TRBV5-1 and TRBJ1-4; D perhaps matches TRBD1 (5 bases). This CDR3 is built from 16 residues. Germline CDR1 SGHRS, CDR2 YFSETQ. Trimming cost V 0 bases and J 1 base, with 10 bases left between them. The CDR3: CASSLGRVETNEKLFF. DNA of the CDR3: TGCGCCAGCAGCTTGGGCAGGGTGGAAACTAATGAAAAACTGTTTTTT.

The gene calls are TRBV11-2 and TRBJ2-3; no clear D. The CDR3 has 15 amino acids. Germline CDR1 is SGHAT and CDR2 is FQNNGV. V was clipped by 5 bases and J by 4 bases, with 16 bases between them. CDR3 protein: CASSPLQAPPDTQYF. As DNA, the CDR3 is TGTGCCAGCAGCCCCCTCCAGGCGCCCCCAGATACGCAGTATTTT.

This rearrangement joins TRBV18 to TRBJ2-1; 13 bases fit TRBD2. V shed 1 base and J 5 bases; nucleotides not matched to a gene: 8. This CDR3 has 18 amino acids. Germline loops: CDR1 KGHSH, CDR2 LQKENI. DNA for the CDR3: TGTGCCAGCTCACCACGGCAGGGTGGACTAGCGGGGGACAATGAGCAGTTCTTC. Translation gives CASSPRQGGLAGDNEQFF.

This chain connects TRBV5-1 to TRBJ1-1, with D maybe TRBD1 (5 bases). The length of the CDR3 is 15 residues. V lost 0 bases to trimming and J lost 0 bases, with 9 bases between them. Germline V gene data show CDR1 as SGHRS and CDR2 as YFSETQ. The CDR3 here is CASSLEWGVNTEAFF. In DNA, the CDR3 is TGCGCCAGCAGCTTGGAATGGGGGGTGAACACTGAAGCTTTCTTT.

The V gene is TRBV20-1, the J gene TRBJ2-3; no clear D gene. The ends were cut back, 6 bases at V and 4 bases at J, with 20 bases in the middle. The CDR3 length is 15 residues. Germline V gene data show CDR1 as DFQATT and CDR2 as SNEGSKA (reference sequence). Here the CDR3 DNA reads TGCAGTGCCCGAGCGACGCCGGGTCTCCCAGATACGCAGTATTTT. Translating gives CSARATPGLPDTQYF.

Remarks on this clonotype: A read error may account for a junction end that differs from germline. The chain links TRBV7-3 to TRBJ2-2, with TRBD1 matching 7 bases. This CDR3 region has 16 residues. Germline V gives CDR1 SGHTA, CDR2 FQGTGA. The CDR3: CASSSERGPNTRELFF. CDR3 in DNA: TGTGCCAGCAGCTCGGAGAGGGGGCCTAACACCAGGGAGCTGTTTTTT.